These 26 T cell receptor beta chains were all obtained from the same sample, sequenced in a study of control samples from healthy donors and cancer patients. Produced via immunoSEQ multiplex PCR; TCRdb's table is partial and in-frame only. The top ten hold approximately 15% of the sample, which has about 130,000 clones, just under 95% seen once. Sequenced input: PBMCs. The receptors were gathered from a man aged 55 to 70 with colorectal cancer.

The chain couples TRBV7-9 to TRBJ1-4; D unresolved. V gave up 5 bases and J gave up 8 bases, with 9 bases separating them. The length of the CDR3 is 12 residues. Germline lookup yields CDR1 SEHNR and CDR2 FQNEAQ (reference sequence). CDR3 in amino acids: CASSPSREKLFF. The CDR3 DNA is TGTGCCAGCAGCCCCTCGCGGGAAAAACTGTTTTTT.

The rearrangement joins TRBV4-3 to TRBJ1-1; 7 nucleotides agree with TRBD1. The CDR3 consists of 15 residues. J was trimmed by 4 bases and V by 6 bases; bases with no gene match: 11. The germline V gene has CDR1 LGHNA and CDR2 YSLEER. CDR3 sequence: CASRRKIGDSTEAFF. As DNA, the CDR3 is TGCGCCAGCAGGAGAAAGATAGGGGACAGCACTGAAGCTTTCTTT.

The rearrangement uses TRBV7-2 and TRBJ2-1, with a weak D call TRBD2 (5 bases). Looked up from germline, CDR1 is SGHTA and CDR2 is FQGNSA. This CDR3 has 12 residues. Trimming shortened V by 8 bases and J by 5 bases, and 10 bases separated the two germline ends. The CDR3 coding sequence is TGTGCCAGCCGCACGGGGAACAATGAGCAGTTCTTC. It codes for CASRTGNNEQFF.

The chain joins TRBV4-1 to TRBJ1-3; D is unresolved. This CDR3 has 17 amino acids. Looked up from germline, CDR1 is MGHRA and CDR2 is YSYEKL. Trimming took 5 bases from V and 8 from J, leaving 25 bases between them. As DNA, the CDR3 is TGCGCCAGCAGCTCAGTGGCATCTTCGTCCGGGCTTGACACCATATATTTT. Its protein is CASSSVASSSGLDTIYF.

V is TRBV19 and J is TRBJ2-5, with TRBD2 identical over 13 bases. Germline loops: CDR1 LNHDA, CDR2 SQIVND (reference sequence). The CDR3 is made up of 16 amino acids. The V segment lost 3 bases and the J segment 2 bases; nucleotides outside the gene matches: 3. The CDR3 protein is CASSMGLAGKQETQYF. CDR3 coding DNA: TGTGCCAGTAGTATGGGACTAGCGGGGAAACAAGAGACCCAGTACTTC.

The chain recombines TRBV4-1 with TRBJ1-2; D perhaps matches TRBD1 (5 bases). The CDR3 is 15 residues long. CDR1 and CDR2 (germline): MGHRA, YSYEKL. Between the trimmed V and J ends, which lost 4 bases and 5 bases, there was a span of 17 bases. CDR3 residues: CASSLLGTGEYGYTF. In nucleotides, the CDR3 is TGCGCCAGCAGCCTCTTAGGGACGGGAGAATATGGCTACACCTTC.

J is TRBJ2-2 and V is TRBV19; D unclear. The CDR3 runs to 13 residues. V lost 2 bases, J lost 3 bases, and 4 bases lay in between. Germline lookup yields CDR1 LNHDA and CDR2 SQIVND (reference sequence). Here the CDR3 DNA reads TGTGCCAGTAGTATACTTGACACCGGGGAGCTGTTTTTT. This sequence encodes CASSILDTGELFF.

J is TRBJ2-4 and V is TRBV5-1; 7 bases fit TRBD1. CDR3 length: 15 residues. J was trimmed by 6 bases and V by 4 bases; bases with no gene match: 10. Germline V gives CDR1 SGHRS, CDR2 YFSETQ. The CDR3 DNA is TGCGCCAGCAGCCCCCAGGACAGGCAGCTAAACATTCAGTACTTC. Translated, it gives CASSPQDRQLNIQYF. Based on the CDR3 plus reference TRBV5-1 and TRBJ2-4, the full variable domain is KAGVTQTPRYLIKTRGQQVTLSCSPISGHRSVSWYQQTPGQGLQFLFEYFSETQRNKGNFPGRFSGRQFSNSRSEMNVSTLELGDSALYLCASSPQDRQLNIQYFGAGTRLSVL.

The genes are TRBV12-3 or TRBV12-4 and TRBJ1-2; tentative D call: TRBD1 (5 bases). Trimming took 2 bases from V and 5 from J, leaving 6 bases between them. The CDR3 sequence is 12 residues long. CDR3 bases: TGTGCCAGCAGTTTACAGGGATATGGCTACACCTTC. Encoded protein: CASSLQGYGYTF.

J is TRBJ1-1 and V is TRBV30; D is unresolved. The CDR3 sequence is 13 residues long. V lost 0 bases and J 0 bases, leaving 5 bases between the germline ends. Germline-derived CDR1 and CDR2 are GTSNPN and SVGIG (reference sequence). This CDR3 reads CAWSVSVNTEAFF. As DNA, the CDR3 is TGTGCCTGGAGTGTGTCAGTGAACACTGAAGCTTTCTTT.

V gene TRBV6-5 combines with J gene TRBJ1-2, with D perhaps matching TRBD1 (6 bases). Trimming took 8 bases from V and 7 from J, leaving 23 bases between them. Looked up from germline, CDR1 is MNHEY and CDR2 is SVGAGI. CDR3 length: 15 residues. The CDR3 coding sequence is TGTGCCAGCGGTTCATCCCGGGACATAGGTTCTGGCTACACCTTC. Its protein is CASGSSRDIGSGYTF.

CDR3 protein: CASSLTSGAWDTDTQYF. CDR3 DNA sequence: TGCGCCAGCAGCTTGACTAGCGGGGCTTGGGACACAGATACGCAGTATTTT. The chain is built from TRBV5-1 and TRBJ2-3; 10 bases are a match to TRBD2. J lost 2 bases, V lost 1 base, and 7 bases had no gene match. The CDR3 spans 17 residues. Germline CDR1 and CDR2: SGHRS and YFSETQ.

The chain joins TRBV28 to TRBJ2-2; a possible D gene is TRBD1 (5 bases). Trimming stripped 4 bases from V and 8 bases from J, with 8 bases between. The length of the CDR3 is 12 residues. CDR1 MDHEN and CDR2 SYDVKM come from the germline V gene. CDR3 amino acids: CASSSYRGELFF. The CDR3, as DNA: TGTGCCAGCAGTTCATACAGGGGGGAGCTGTTTTTT.

The gene calls are TRBV11-2 and TRBJ2-3; 9 nucleotides line up with TRBD1. V lost 5 bases, J lost 2 bases, and 8 bases stayed unmatched. CDR3 length: 16 residues. The germline V gene has CDR1 SGHAT and CDR2 FQNNGV. Here the CDR3 reads CASSPRTGATTDTQYF. The CDR3 nucleotides are TGTGCCAGCAGCCCCCGGACAGGGGCCACCACAGATACGCAGTATTTT. Together with reference TRBV11-2 and TRBJ2-3, the CDR3 gives the full variable domain: EAGVAQSPRYKIIEKRQSVAFWCNPISGHATLYWYQQILGQGPKLLIQFQNNGVVDDSQLPKDRFSAERLKGVDSTLKIQPAKLEDSAVYLCASSPRTGATTDTQYFGPGTRLTVL.

The chain links TRBV3-1 (or the pseudogene TRBV3-2) to TRBJ1-3; tentatively, D is TRBD1 (6 bases). Trimming shortened V by 4 bases and J by 3 bases, and 10 bases separated the two germline ends. This CDR3 has 14 amino acids. Per germline, CDR1 LGHDT and CDR2 YNNKEL (reference sequence). CDR3 region: CASSPGGNGNTIYF. The CDR3 nucleotides are TGTGCCAGCAGCCCGGGGGGCAATGGAAACACCATATATTTT.

V gene TRBV30 combines with J gene TRBJ1-2; D might be TRBD1 (5 bases). CDR3 length equals 14 residues. Trimming shortened V by 0 bases and J by 4 bases, and 12 bases separated the two germline ends. CDR1 and CDR2 (germline): GTSNPN, SVGIG (reference sequence). The CDR3 spells CAWSVIQGGYGYTF. The CDR3, as DNA: TGTGCCTGGAGTGTAATCCAGGGCGGCTATGGCTACACCTTC.

This clone was picked up one time. The chain carries TRBV12-1 and TRBJ2-7; TRBD2 is the table's D call and was not checked against the DNA. TRBV12-1 is recorded as a pseudogene. The CDR3 runs 16 residues. For the CDR3, the DNA is TGTGCCAGCAGCTCAGAGCCCGGGACTAGCAACTACGAGCAGTACTTC. It codes for CASSSEPGTSNYEQYF.

The chain is built from TRBV19 and TRBJ1-4; a possible D gene is TRBD1 (6 bases). CDR1 and CDR2 from the germline V gene are LNHDA and SQIVND (reference sequence). V lost 9 bases, J lost 7 bases, and 21 bases lay in between. The CDR3 is 15 residues long. In nucleotides, the CDR3 is TGTGCCAGCCATACATCGGGGACAAGGCGTGAAAAACTGTTTTTT. Protein sequence: CASHTSGTRREKLFF. The whole variable domain, filled in from reference TRBV19 and TRBJ1-4, reads DGGITQSPKYLFRKEGQNVTLSCEQNLNHDAMYWYRQDPGQGLRLIYYSQIVNDFQKGDIAEGYSVSREKKESFPLTVTSAQKNPTAFYLCASHTSGTRREKLFFGSGTQLSVL.

The chain combines TRBV5-1 with TRBJ2-5; TRBD1 is a possible D gene (5 bases). The length of the CDR3 is 13 residues. CDR1 and CDR2 from the germline V gene are SGHRS and YFSETQ. The germline V and J ends were trimmed by 1 base and 3 bases, with 7 bases remaining between them. The CDR3: CASSLSREETQYF. DNA of the CDR3: TGCGCCAGCAGCTTGAGCAGGGAAGAGACCCAGTACTTC.

V gene TRBV15 combines with J gene TRBJ2-1; the D is unclear. The V and J ends lost 0 bases and 9 bases respectively, with 12 bases between them. The germline gives CDR1 LNHNV, CDR2 YYDKDF (reference sequence). CDR3 length equals 14 residues. The CDR3 region is CATSRDRNIGEQFF. As DNA, the CDR3 is TGTGCCACCAGCAGAGATCGGAATATAGGTGAGCAGTTCTTC.

The chain has TRBV2 and TRBJ2-5, with D possibly TRBD1 on 5 matching bases. The CDR3 length is 13 residues. Looked up from germline, CDR1 is SNHLY and CDR2 is FYNNEI. V was cut by 7 bases and J by 9 bases, with 18 bases left in between. The CDR3 DNA reads as TGTGCCAGCACTCCCCAAGACCTAGGGGCCCAGTACTTC. Translating gives CASTPQDLGAQYF.

The chain employs TRBV30 and TRBJ2-7; TRBD1 might be the D (6 bases). CDR3 size: 15 residues. Germline V gives CDR1 GTSNPN, CDR2 SVGIG (reference sequence). Trimming shortened V by 5 bases and J by 7 bases, and 24 bases separated the two germline ends. The CDR3 is CAWARPGAGEQEQYF. DNA of the CDR3: TGTGCCTGGGCCCGCCCGGGTGCAGGGGAGCAAGAGCAGTACTTC.

In DNA, the CDR3 is TGTGCCAGCAGCGTAGACATGAACACTGAAGCTTTCTTT. This translates into CASSVDMNTEAFF. V usage is TRBV9 and J usage is TRBJ1-1, with no clear D. Trimming took 0 bases from V and 0 from J, leaving 3 bases between them. This CDR3 is 13 amino acids long. Germline assignment: CDR1 SGDLS and CDR2 YYNGEE.

The chain combines TRBV6-2 or TRBV6-3 with TRBJ2-4; TRBD2 is a possible D gene (5 bases). The CDR3 is made up of 17 amino acids. With 2 bases removed from V and 0 bases from J, the gap between germline ends came to 14 bases. Germline-derived CDR1 and CDR2 are MNHEY and SVGEGT. The CDR3 nucleotides read TGTGCCAGCAGTTACGCTCGGGCGGGTTTAGCCAAAAACATTCAGTACTTC. It yields the protein CASSYARAGLAKNIQYF.

J is TRBJ2-3 and V is TRBV19; D call uncertain. V was cut by 8 bases and J by 1 base, with 10 bases left in between. This CDR3 has 13 residues. Germline assignment: CDR1 LNHDA and CDR2 SQIVND (reference sequence). The CDR3 loop is CASSGYRTDTQYF. DNA for the CDR3: TGTGCCAGTTCGGGCTACCGCACAGATACGCAGTATTTT.

The J gene is TRBJ1-1, the V gene TRBV6-2 or TRBV6-3; unclear D gene. CDR1 MNHEY and CDR2 SVGEGT come from the germline V gene. CDR3 size: 16 residues. Trimming took off 0 bases at V and 4 bases at J, with 15 bases between the two ends. The CDR3 sequence is CASSYSGTFRSTEAFF. The CDR3 nucleotides are TGTGCCAGCAGTTACTCGGGCACCTTCCGGAGCACTGAAGCTTTCTTT.